This T cell receptor beta chain was identified in a study of cytomegalovirus exposure and HLA in healthy donors. Study-wide findings and caveats: Some 17,000 TCR beta sequences were associated with HLA alleles at 0.05 false discovery rate in a later analysis.

The study ran its PCR with 60 Vbeta and 13 Jbeta primers. Produced via immunoSEQ multiplex PCR; TCRdb's table is partial and in-frame only. Of around 110,000 clones detected, around 80% appear once; the ten largest clones hold roughly 3.6%. The length of the CDR3 is 14 residues. Germline loops: CDR1 SEHNR, CDR2 FQNEAQ (reference sequence). Trimming removed 1 base from V and 2 bases from J, with 7 bases in between. To note about this clone: The antigen is unknown.

This receptor was taken from a man aged 55 to 70 in good health and CMV-seronegative. Sequenced input: PBMCs. The chain has TRBV7-9 and TRBJ2-3; D is perhaps TRBD2 (5 bases). The CDR3 sequence is CASSLGLATDTQYF. CDR3 DNA sequence: TGTGCCAGCAGCTTAGGCCTAGCCACAGATACGCAGTATTTT.